This T cell receptor (beta chain) comes out of a study of blood T cell repertoires in COVID-19. J gave up 8 bases and V 0 bases, and 3 bases lay outside the gene matches. Germline values: CDR1 MGHRA, CDR2 YSYEKL. This CDR3 is 13 amino acids long. Profiled with immunoSEQ multiplex PCR; TCRdb holds only in-frame clones, not every one. This sample carries about 140,000 clones, 80% to 90% of them seen once, and the ten largest clones take just under 3%. The genes are TRBV4-1 and TRBJ1-2, with 7 positions matching TRBD1. This TCR came from a man in his fifties or sixties with active or convalescent COVID-19. Sequenced: peripheral blood. The CDR3 bases are TGCGCCAGCAGCCAAGATTCCAGGGGGGGCTACACCTTC. Translating it yields CASSQDSRGGYTF.